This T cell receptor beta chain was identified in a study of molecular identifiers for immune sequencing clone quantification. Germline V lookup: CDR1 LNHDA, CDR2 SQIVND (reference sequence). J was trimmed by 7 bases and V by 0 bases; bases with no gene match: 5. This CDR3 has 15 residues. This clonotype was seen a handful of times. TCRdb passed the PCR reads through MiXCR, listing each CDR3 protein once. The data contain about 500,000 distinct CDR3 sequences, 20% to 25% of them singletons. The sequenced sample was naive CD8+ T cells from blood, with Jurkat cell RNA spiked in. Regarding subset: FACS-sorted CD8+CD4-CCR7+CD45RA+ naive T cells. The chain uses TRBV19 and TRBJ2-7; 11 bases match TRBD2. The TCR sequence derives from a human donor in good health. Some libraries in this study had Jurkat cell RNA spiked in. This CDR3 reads CASSIDLAGGYEQYF. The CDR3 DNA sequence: TGTGCCAGTAGTATAGACCTAGCGGGAGGATATGAGCAGTACTTC.